Below, 21 T cell receptor beta chains from the same sample are listed, as sequenced in a study of CD8+ T cells in alopecia areata. TCR sequencing used cDNA made by reverse transcription of extracted RNA. Sequencing was performed with immunoSEQ multiplex PCR; in TCRdb, only in-frame clones are kept and a portion is missing. The sample carries 200,000 or so clones, about three fifths recorded once. Regarding treatment: oral pan-JAK inhibitor, 5-10 mg twice daily. Specimen: CD4+ T cells sorted from blood, collected at week 24, from a patient treated with tofacitinib. These receptors originate from a human donor with alopecia areata.

The rearrangement joins TRBV5-1 to TRBJ1-6; 8 positions agree with TRBD1. Looked up from germline, CDR1 is SGHRS and CDR2 is YFSETQ. The CDR3 extends over 14 amino acids. The trim removed 4 bases at V and 9 bases at J, leaving 6 bases unmatched. The CDR3 nucleotides read TGCGCCAGCAGCCCACAGGGGGGAGGTTCACCCCTCCACTTT. As protein: CASSPQGGGSPLHF.

The chain uses TRBV5-1 and TRBJ2-1; TRBD2 matches at 11 bases. V dropped 4 bases and J dropped 7; count of bases not matched to a gene: 4. This CDR3 has 14 residues. In germline, CDR1 is SGHRS, CDR2 YFSETQ. The CDR3 DNA reads TGCGCCAGCAGCCGGACTAGCGGGTTTAATGAGCAGTTCTTC. It specifies CASSRTSGFNEQFF.

The sample holds a few counts of this clone. The J gene is TRBJ2-3, the V gene TRBV23-1; the match to TRBD1 covers 8 bases. TRBV23-1 is known as an ORF, though its function is uncertain. With V trimmed by 2 bases and J by 6 bases, 10 bases remained unmatched. CDR3 length equals 16 residues. The chain's CDR3 is CASSQTRDRMADTQYF. Here the CDR3 DNA reads TGCGCCAGCAGTCAAACCCGGGACAGGATGGCGGATACGCAGTATTTT.

The chain is built from TRBV28 and TRBJ2-1; 12 bases align to TRBD2. CDR3 length: 16 amino acids. CDR1 and CDR2 (germline): MDHEN, SYDVKM. For the CDR3, the DNA is TGTGCTTCCGCCACACTAGCGGGAGGTCCCTACAATGAGCAGTTCTTC. Translated: CASATLAGGPYNEQFF.

This clone was recorded once. This chain uses TRBV11-2 with TRBJ2-5; the match to TRBD1 covers 7 bases. The CDR3 covers 13 residues. The germline CDR1 and CDR2 sequences are SGHAT and FQNNGV. V lost 5 bases to trimming and J lost 4 bases; unmatched junction nucleotides: 4. The CDR3 loop reads CASSPRTGETQYF. CDR3 DNA sequence: TGTGCCAGCAGCCCTCGGACAGGAGAGACCCAGTACTTC. The variable domain in full, completed from reference TRBV11-2 and TRBJ2-5, reads EAGVAQSPRYKIIEKRQSVAFWCNPISGHATLYWYQQILGQGPKLLIQFQNNGVVDDSQLPKDRFSAERLKGVDSTLKIQPAKLEDSAVYLCASSPRTGETQYFGPGTRLLVL.

The genes are TRBV4-1 and TRBJ2-1; a weak D match, TRBD2 (6 bases). The V end lost 4 bases, the J end lost 8 bases, and 18 bases lay between the germline ends. The CDR3 loop spans 15 amino acids. Germline V gene lookup returns CDR1 MGHRA and CDR2 YSYEKL. CDR3 bases: TGCGCCAGCAGCCCCACCGAGACTAGGGGCCATGAGCAGTTCTTC. It specifies CASSPTETRGHEQFF.

This clone occurred a few times. The gene calls are TRBV7-2 and TRBJ2-1; D is ambiguous. The germline V gene has CDR1 SGHTA and CDR2 FQGNSA. The CDR3 sequence is 14 residues long. V shed 0 bases and J shed 4 bases, with 7 bases lying between them. The CDR3 DNA follows: TGTGCCAGCAGCTTAGCGGGCCGATACAATGAGCAGTTCTTC. Encoded protein: CASSLAGRYNEQFF.

V is TRBV13 and J is TRBJ2-7; the match to TRBD2 covers 7 bases. There are 14 residues in the CDR3. V shed 4 bases and J 2 bases; nucleotides not matched to a gene: 5. Germline V gives CDR1 PRHDT, CDR2 FYEKMQ (reference sequence). As DNA, the CDR3 is TGTGCCAGCAGCTCGGACGGGGGGACCTACGAGCAGTACTTC. Protein: CASSSDGGTYEQYF.

This chain links TRBV19 with TRBJ1-5; no clear D. Trimming cost V 4 bases and J 2 bases, with 6 bases left between them. Germline V gene lookup returns CDR1 LNHDA and CDR2 SQIVND (reference sequence). The CDR3 is 13 amino acids. CDR3 sequence (DNA): TGTGCCAGTAGTAGGGCCGGCAATCAGCCCCAGCATTTT. Its protein is CASSRAGNQPQHF.

The table lists this clone with a few counts. The chain combines TRBV18 with TRBJ2-7; the D gene is possibly TRBD1 (6 bases). The germline V gene encodes CDR1 KGHSH and CDR2 LQKENI. The V and J ends lost 8 bases and 2 bases respectively, with 13 bases between them. The length of the CDR3 is 13 residues. CDR3: CASESRDTYEQYF. Here the CDR3 DNA reads TGTGCCAGCGAGTCCCGGGACACCTACGAGCAGTACTTC.

Here the CDR3 DNA reads TGTGCCAGCAGCGTAGAGGCTCACAGGGGCCAGACCCAGTACTTC. Protein sequence: CASSVEAHRGQTQYF. The chain recombines TRBV9 with TRBJ2-5, with 7 bases matching TRBD1. The CDR3 extends over 15 amino acids. Trimming cost V 0 bases and J 6 bases; bases outside gene matches: 8. Germline V CDR1 and CDR2: SGDLS, YYNGEE.

V gene TRBV15 combines with J gene TRBJ2-5; no reliable D call. Germline V CDR1 and CDR2: LNHNV, YYDKDF (reference sequence). CDR3 length equals 15 residues. Between the trimmed V and J ends, which lost 0 bases and 1 base, there was a span of 9 bases. The CDR3 loop reads CATSRDLYTQETQYF. Written as DNA, the CDR3 is TGTGCCACCAGCAGAGATCTGTACACCCAAGAGACCCAGTACTTC. Filled out from reference TRBV15 and TRBJ2-5, the complete variable domain reads DAMVIQNPRYQVTQFGKPVTLSCSQTLNHNVMYWYQQKSSQAPKLLFHYYDKDFNNEADTPDNFQSRRPNTSFCFLDIRSPGLGDTAMYLCATSRDLYTQETQYFGPGTRLLVL.

The V and J genes are TRBV30 and TRBJ2-2, with 12 bases identical to TRBD2. There are 17 residues in the CDR3. V lost 4 bases, J lost 6 bases, and 12 bases stayed unmatched. Germline lookup yields CDR1 GTSNPN and CDR2 SVGIG (reference sequence). In nucleotides, the CDR3 is TGTGCCTGGAATGCGCTAGCGGGAGGGCCGGGGGCCGGGGAGCTGTTTTTT. Protein: CAWNALAGGPGAGELFF.

V usage is TRBV2 and J usage is TRBJ1-1, with a tentative D call TRBD1 (5 bases). This CDR3 is 12 amino acids long. Germline CDR1 SNHLY, CDR2 FYNNEI. V gave up 6 bases and J gave up 0 bases, with 5 bases separating them. DNA of the CDR3: TGTGCCAGCAGGGACATGAACACTGAAGCTTTCTTT. Its translation is CASRDMNTEAFF.

This chain connects TRBV15 to TRBJ1-1; no firm D call. Deletions cut 0 bases from V and 11 bases from J, with 13 bases between. This CDR3 comprises 13 residues. In germline, CDR1 is LNHNV, CDR2 YYDKDF (reference sequence). In nucleotides, the CDR3 is TGTGCCACCAGCAGAGATTTGCCCGGAGTCGCTTTCTTT. It specifies CATSRDLPGVAFF.

This clone was found a few times. The chain carries TRBV5-1 and TRBJ2-2; 10 bases agree with TRBD2. CDR1 SGHRS and CDR2 YFSETQ come from the germline V gene. The junction had 9 bases not matched to a gene; V was cut back by 4 bases and J by 6 bases. The CDR3 loop spans 16 amino acids. Here the CDR3 DNA reads TGCGCCAGCAGCGAAACCGGGACTAGCGCGGCCGGGGAGCTGTTTTTT. As protein: CASSETGTSAAGELFF.

The rearrangement links TRBV27 to TRBJ2-1; 7 nucleotides agree with TRBD2. V trimming: 6 bases; J trimming: 11 bases; junction bases outside the gene matches: 7. The CDR3 contains 12 residues. The germline gives CDR1 MNHEY, CDR2 SMNVEV (reference sequence). In DNA, the CDR3 is TGTGCCAGCAGCCACGGGACTACCAAGCAGTTCTTC. Protein sequence: CASSHGTTKQFF.

This clone was observed once. The chain recombines TRBV9 with TRBJ1-1, with D possibly TRBD1 on 6 matching bases. V was shortened by 0 bases and J by 6 bases, with 18 bases between the two germline ends. The CDR3 runs to 16 residues. The germline V gene encodes CDR1 SGDLS and CDR2 YYNGEE. This CDR3 reads CASSVEALSGVAEAFF. In nucleotides, the CDR3 is TGTGCCAGCAGCGTAGAGGCCCTATCAGGGGTCGCTGAAGCTTTCTTT.

The chain is built from TRBV29-1 and TRBJ1-1; D not certain. Trimming left V 4 bases short and J 0 bases short, with 12 bases between. Germline CDR1 is SQVTM and CDR2 is ANQGSEA. The CDR3 runs to 14 residues. DNA for the CDR3: TGCAGCGTTGGCACCACTGCAATGAACACTGAAGCTTTCTTT. Residues: CSVGTTAMNTEAFF.

The J gene is TRBJ2-5, the V gene TRBV11-2; D is unresolved. CDR1 and CDR2 (germline): SGHAT, FQNNGV. The V and J ends lost 2 bases and 1 base respectively, with 11 bases between them. The CDR3 consists of 15 residues. The chain's CDR3 is CASSLLNRFQETQYF. The CDR3 DNA sequence: TGTGCCAGCAGCTTACTGAACAGATTCCAAGAGACCCAGTACTTC. The whole variable domain, filled in from reference TRBV11-2 and TRBJ2-5, reads EAGVAQSPRYKIIEKRQSVAFWCNPISGHATLYWYQQILGQGPKLLIQFQNNGVVDDSQLPKDRFSAERLKGVDSTLKIQPAKLEDSAVYLCASSLLNRFQETQYFGPGTRLLVL.

The chain carries TRBV30 and TRBJ1-5, with no clear D. Between the trimmed V and J ends, which lost 0 bases and 4 bases, there was a span of 7 bases. The germline V gene has CDR1 GTSNPN and CDR2 SVGIG (reference sequence). This CDR3 is 13 amino acids long. The CDR3 nucleotides are TGTGCCTGGAGTGTCTCGGCGAATCAGCCCCAGCATTTT. It encodes CAWSVSANQPQHF.